The clone carrying this T cell receptor beta chain occurred many times. This specimen belongs to a study of blood T cells in healthy people across ages. This CDR3 contains 16 residues. CDR1 and CDR2 (germline): SEHNR, FQNEAQ (reference sequence). V lost 1 base and J lost 4, with 16 bases in between. Next came a second PCR, run for about 6 to 12 cycles, which used a sample-barcoded 5' primer along with a J-beta primer mix. A tag from a template-switch adaptor with 12 random nucleotides marked each cDNA molecule. TCRdb recomputed calls from the 5' RACE reads with MiXCR, one row per CDR3 protein. The table shows 800,000 to 950,000 distinct CDR3 sequences, with 25% to 35% occurring only once. This sample also belongs to another study, concerning T cells of mothers and their children.

The clonotype comes from a woman between 40 and 55 years old in good health. The V gene is TRBV7-9, the J gene TRBJ1-2; the D is unclear. The sample taken for sequencing was blood. The CDR3 spells CASSLVRASPAYGYTF. As DNA, the CDR3 is TGTGCCAGCAGCTTAGTTCGGGCCTCTCCTGCCTATGGCTACACCTTC.